Below, one T cell receptor (beta chain) is given with its context. The entry originates in a study of blood T cell repertoires in COVID-19. Study as a whole: Collection of acute and convalescent COVID-19 samples took place in the United States, Italy and Spain.

The V end was cut by 1 base, the J end by 7 bases, with 14 bases between. CDR3 length equals 14 residues. CDR1 SGHDT and CDR2 YYEEEE come from the germline V gene. Per the authors' pipeline: Amplified reference gene primers provided the basis for estimating nucleated cell counts. Method: immunoSEQ multiplex PCR; TCRdb's copy keeps in-frame clones and lacks some. V, J and clone size were drawn from that table, and D and trimming were deduced from the DNA. The table includes around 75,000 clones, around 89% detected once. The sequence derives from a human donor in a cohort sampled during active COVID-19. The specimen was peripheral blood. The chain has TRBV5-6 and TRBJ1-2; D remains ambiguous. The CDR3 sequence: CASSLTLSTGGYTF. CDR3 bases: TGTGCCAGCAGCTTGACTCTATCAACGGGTGGCTACACCTTC.